The sequence of this T cell receptor (beta chain) was determined in a study of T cell changes during pregnancy in multiple sclerosis. Trimming took off 6 bases at V and 3 bases at J, with 12 bases between the two ends. Germline CDR1 is MDHEN and CDR2 is SYDVKM. This CDR3 is 13 amino acids long. Sequenced by immunoSEQ multiplex PCR; TCRdb stores in-frame clones only, minus some. This sample carries under 60,000 clones, around 94% of them seen once, and the ten largest clones take around 0.3%. This sample comprised CD4+ T cells from peripheral blood mononuclear cells, obtained in the third trimester of pregnancy. The rearrangement links TRBV28 to TRBJ2-7; TRBD2 is a possible D gene (5 bases). The sequence came from a female donor with multiple sclerosis, enrolled in a pregnancy study. The CDR3 sequence: CASSPTTIYEQYF. In DNA, the CDR3 is TGTGCCAGCAGCCCGACTACTATCTACGAGCAGTACTTC. Drawing the rest from reference TRBV28 and TRBJ2-7, the complete variable domain is DVKVTQSSRYLVKRTGEKVFLECVQDMDHENMFWYRQDPGLGLRLIYFSYDVKMKEKGDIPEGYSVSREKKERFSLILESASTNQTSMYLCASSPTTIYEQYFGPGTRLTVT.